This TCR beta chain was identified during a study of cytomegalovirus exposure and HLA in healthy donors. PCR primers comprised 60 Vbeta and 13 Jbeta primers. Data came from immunoSEQ multiplex PCR; TCRdb stores just in-frame clones and leaves some out. The sample shows some 110,000 clones, 81% of them seen only once. This CDR3 comprises 15 residues. The V gene end was trimmed by 4 bases and the J gene end by 9 bases; junction bases not matched to a gene: 9. CDR1 is MNHEY, CDR2 SVGAGI, per germline. The sequence was obtained from a woman aged 30 to 39 in good health and CMV-seronegative. Sequencing was carried out using PBMCs. The gene calls are TRBV6-5 and TRBJ2-1, with TRBD2 matching 10 bases. In DNA, the CDR3 is TGTGCCAGCAGTTCGGGGCTAGCGGGAGCCATTGAGCAGTTCTTC. Residues: CASSSGLAGAIEQFF.